This T cell receptor beta chain was recovered during a study of OX40 agonist ivuxolimab in advanced cancers. Study overall: Each patient was given ivuxolimab into a vein every 2 weeks, at 0.01 to 10 mg/kg. The eligibility criteria allowed prior anti-PD-1, anti-PD-L1 or anti-CTLA-4 therapy, and around 40% had some.

The count of this clone is one. Antigen: not known. The germline V gene has CDR1 MNHEY and CDR2 SMNVEV (reference sequence). The V end was cut by 4 bases, the J end by 1 base, with 16 bases between. The CDR3 is 16 amino acids. Produced via immunoSEQ multiplex PCR; TCRdb's table is partial and in-frame only. Found here are some 120,000 clones, around 92% of them singletons; the top ten hold 0.8% to 1%. Study-wide points: There were also nonresponders showing low normalized T-cell clonal expansion.

This chain connects TRBV27 to TRBJ1-1; perhaps TRBD1 as D (5 bases). Sequenced material: CD4+ or CD8+ T cells sorted from blood, taken in a trial of the OX40 agonist ivuxolimab. The TCR comes from an adult with an advanced solid tumor such as melanoma, head and neck, liver or kidney cancer. The CDR3: CASSYRGWGKNTEAFF. For the CDR3, the DNA is TGTGCCAGCAGTTACCGAGGGTGGGGGAAGAACACTGAAGCTTTCTTT.